One and the same sample provided the 7 T cell receptor beta chains below, sequenced in a study of T cell responses to AZD1222 COVID-19 vaccine. Some clones are missing from TCRdb's copy, which holds only in-frame ones; the method was immunoSEQ multiplex PCR. This sample has over 100,000 clones, with over 75% found just once. Source: peripheral blood, taken 28 days after the second AZD1222 dose. Every receptor here comes from an adult who received the AZD1222 COVID-19 vaccine.

This clone turned up a few times. V is TRBV4-1 and J is TRBJ1-1; D possibly corresponds to TRBD1 (6 bases). The CDR3 is made up of 16 amino acids. Germline-derived CDR1 and CDR2 are MGHRA and YSYEKL. Deletions cut 0 bases from V and 1 base from J, with 12 bases between. In nucleotides, the CDR3 is TGCGCCAGCAGCCAAGATGCAGGACAGTCGAACACTGAAGCTTTCTTT. This gives the protein CASSQDAGQSNTEAFF.

This chain uses TRBV20-1 with TRBJ1-3, with D perhaps TRBD1 (5 bases). The CDR3 totals 14 residues. CDR1 DFQATT and CDR2 SNEGSKA come from the germline V gene (reference sequence). Trimming shortened V by 3 bases and J by 7 bases, and 16 bases separated the two germline ends. CDR3 region: CSASDAGRSNTIYF. The DNA of the CDR3 is TGCAGTGCTAGTGACGCAGGGCGGAGTAACACCATATATTTT.

The rearrangement uses TRBV14 and TRBJ2-7, with 10 bases lining up with TRBD1. The junction had 2 bases not matched to a gene; V was cut back by 4 bases and J by 2 bases. Germline V CDR1 and CDR2: SGHDN, FVKESK. The CDR3 loop spans 14 amino acids. The CDR3 DNA follows: TGTGCCAGCAGCCGGGACAGGGGCCCCTACGAGCAGTACTTC. Translated, it gives CASSRDRGPYEQYF.

The chain joins TRBV19 to TRBJ2-7, with 7 nucleotides matching TRBD1. Germline lookup yields CDR1 LNHDA and CDR2 SQIVND (reference sequence). The trim removed 1 base at V and 3 bases at J, leaving 9 bases unmatched. This CDR3 is built from 16 residues. CDR3 region: CASSIGPGQRDYEQYF. In DNA form, the CDR3 reads TGTGCCAGTAGTATAGGGCCGGGACAGAGGGACTACGAGCAGTACTTC.

This CDR3 is CASSEFRGVSNQPQHF. The CDR3 DNA reads TGTGCCAGCAGTGAATTTCGGGGTGTTAGCAATCAGCCCCAGCATTTT. V and J are TRBV6-1 and TRBJ1-5; D is unclear. Germline CDR1 is MNHNS and CDR2 is SASEGT. Between the trimmed V and J ends, which lost 2 bases and 0 bases, there was a span of 11 bases. The CDR3 extends over 16 amino acids.

This rearrangement joins TRBV15 to TRBJ2-5; TRBD2 aligns across 7 bases. Trimming at V came to 0 bases and at J to 5 bases, leaving 3 bases not matched to a gene. Per the germline V gene, CDR1 is LNHNV and CDR2 is YYDKDF (reference sequence). CDR3 size: 14 residues. CDR3: CATSRDRGSETQYF. The DNA of the CDR3 is TGTGCCACCAGCAGAGATCGCGGGAGTGAGACCCAGTACTTC.

This chain joins TRBV28 and TRBJ2-7; TRBD2 aligns across 8 bases. The CDR3 has 13 residues. Trimming took 6 bases from V and 6 from J; bases not matched to a gene: 7. Germline V gene sequence: CDR1 MDHEN, CDR2 SYDVKM. The CDR3 here is CASRTGTRSEQYF. The CDR3 region has the DNA TGTGCCAGCAGGACCGGGACTAGATCCGAGCAGTACTTC.